This T cell receptor (beta chain) was sequenced during a study of OX40 agonist ivuxolimab in advanced cancers. For the study at large: The study enrolled dose-escalation patients with hepatocellular carcinoma, melanoma, renal cell or head and neck cancer. Eligibility admitted prior anti-PD-1, anti-PD-L1 or anti-CTLA-4 therapy; 35% to 40% had some. Partial responses occurred in Three dose-escalation patients, one with hepatocellular carcinoma and two with cutaneous melanoma.

With 7 bases removed from V and 3 bases from J, the gap between germline ends came to 15 bases. This CDR3 comprises 14 residues. Germline V CDR1 and CDR2: LNHDA, SQIVND (reference sequence). Using immunoSEQ multiplex PCR, the repertoire was profiled, and TCRdb retains in-frame clones only, with some absent. Here the sample spans 90,000 or so clones, approximately 90% being singletons. The sample here was CD4+ or CD8+ T cells sorted from blood, taken in a trial of the OX40 agonist ivuxolimab. This chain links TRBV19 with TRBJ2-5; TRBD1 is a possible D gene (5 bases). The sequence was collected from an adult with an advanced solid tumor such as melanoma, head and neck, liver or kidney cancer. As DNA, the CDR3 is TGTGCCAGTAACCTACGAAGGGGTGAAGAGACCCAGTACTTC. As protein: CASNLRRGEETQYF.